Listed below are T cell receptor beta chains from one sample, sequenced in a study of T cell responses to AZD1222 COVID-19 vaccine. Method: immunoSEQ multiplex PCR; TCRdb's copy keeps in-frame clones and lacks some. In the table there are 110,000 or so clones, around 84% of which are singletons. Sequencing was performed on peripheral blood, taken 28 days after the second AZD1222 dose. The receptors come from an adult who received the AZD1222 COVID-19 vaccine. Each CDR3 is given with its conserved first and last residue. A D gene is named only where the DNA matches it firmly. For some rows the clone size is stated as once, few or many, or as a class when expanded; others skip it.

V	D	J	size	CDR3	DNA
TRBV27	NA	TRBJ2-2	NA	CASIGPTATLFF	TGTGCCAGCATCGGACCGACCGCCACGCTGTTTTTT
TRBV28	NA	TRBJ1-5	NA	CASSSYYSNQPQHF	TGTGCCAGCAGCTCCTATTATAGCAATCAGCCCCAGCATTTT
TRBV5-1	TRBD1	TRBJ2-3	once	CASSLAAGGDTQYF	TGCGCCAGCAGCTTGGCGGCAGGGGGAGATACGCAGTATTTT
TRBV7-3	NA	TRBJ1-2	NA	CASSSGRGYTF	TGTGCCAGCAGCTCTGGACGTGGCTACACCTTC
TRBV9	NA	TRBJ1-6	NA	CASSGGSNNSPLHF	TGTGCCAGCAGCGGGGGTTCGAATAATTCACCCCTCCACTTT
TRBV6-4	NA	TRBJ2-3	NA	CASSDGGATDTQYF	TGTGCCAGCAGTGACGGGGGGGCGACAGATACGCAGTATTTT
TRBV7-2	TRBD1	TRBJ1-6	NA	CASSPRTGDSPLHF	TGTGCCAGCAGCCCTAGGACAGGGGATTCACCCCTCCACTTT
TRBV9	NA	TRBJ1-3	NA	CASSAGRAPSGNTIYF	TGTGCCAGCAGCGCCGGTAGGGCACCCTCTGGAAACACCATATATTTT
TRBV7-6	TRBD2	TRBJ2-1	NA	CASSRSGGDSYNEQFF	TGTGCCAGCAGCCGTAGCGGGGGGGACTCCTACAATGAGCAGTTCTTC
TRBV11-2	TRBD1	TRBJ2-1	NA	CASSSGTGYEQFF	TGTGCCAGCAGCTCAGGGACAGGGTATGAGCAGTTCTTC
TRBV28	NA	TRBJ2-7	NA	CASSPGRSYEQYF	TGTGCCAGCAGCCCGGGACGATCCTACGAGCAGTACTTC
TRBV18	NA	TRBJ1-1	NA	CASSGGSTEAFF	TGTGCCAGCTCTGGGGGTTCCACTGAAGCTTTCTTT
TRBV12-3/TRBV12-4	TRBD1	TRBJ1-1	NA	CASSTPGQGAFF	TGTGCCAGCAGTACGCCGGGACAGGGAGCTTTCTTT
TRBV3-1/TRBV3-2	TRBD1	TRBJ2-7	NA	CASSHQDLRTGTYEQYF	TGTGCCAGCAGCCACCAAGATCTCCGGACAGGGACCTACGAGCAGTACTTC
TRBV9	NA	TRBJ2-7	once	CASSPSKVLGRNLDEQYF	TGTGCCAGCAGCCCATCAAAGGTCCTGGGACGGAATTTGGATGAGCAGTACTTC
TRBV5-1	TRBD2	TRBJ2-5	NA	CASGGAGGRETQYF	TGCGCCAGCGGCGGCGCGGGAGGCCGGGAGACCCAGTACTTC
TRBV28	NA	TRBJ2-7	NA	CASSLLSGLGSYEQYF	TGTGCCAGCAGTTTACTTTCCGGCCTCGGCTCCTACGAGCAGTACTTC
TRBV7-9	TRBD1	TRBJ1-1	NA	CASNVPGQGRAEAFF	TGTGCCAGCAACGTCCCGGGACAGGGGAGGGCTGAAGCTTTCTTT
TRBV2	NA	TRBJ2-6	NA	CASSDGLSGANVLTF	TGTGCCAGCAGTGATGGACTCTCTGGGGCCAACGTCCTGACTTTC
TRBV2	NA	TRBJ2-2	NA	CASSDKRDNPDTGELFF	TGTGCCAGCAGTGATAAGCGGGACAACCCAGACACCGGGGAGCTGTTTTTT
TRBV18	NA	TRBJ2-1	NA	CASSTGSSLYNEQFF	TGTGCCAGCAGCACAGGTTCTTCGCTTTACAATGAGCAGTTCTTC
TRBV6-5	NA	TRBJ1-4	NA	CASSYSRGENEKLFF	TGTGCCAGCAGTTACTCAAGGGGGGAGAACGAAAAACTGTTTTTT
TRBV20-1	TRBD2	TRBJ2-7	NA	CSALTSGRLNF	TGCAGTGCCCTGACTAGCGGGAGGCTTAACTTC
TRBV6-5	NA	TRBJ1-3	once	CASRQAHSGNTIYF	TGTGCCAGTAGACAGGCTCACTCTGGAAACACCATATATTTT
TRBV5-1	TRBD1	TRBJ1-2	NA	CASSLVTGGNYGYTF	TGCGCCAGCAGCTTGGTTACAGGGGGGAACTATGGCTACACCTTC
TRBV11-2	TRBD1	TRBJ2-7	NA	CASSLDPLLTGGRQYEQYF	TGTGCCAGCAGCTTAGATCCTCTATTAACAGGGGGCAGACAGTACGAGCAGTACTTC
TRBV4-1	NA	TRBJ1-5	NA	CASSQGPRGRNQPQHF	TGCGCCAGCAGCCAAGGCCCCCGGGGACGCAATCAGCCCCAGCATTTT
TRBV13	TRBD2	TRBJ2-7	NA	CASSQAGGPISYEQYF	TGTGCCAGCAGCCAAGCGGGAGGGCCTATCAGCTACGAGCAGTACTTC
TRBV6-1	NA	TRBJ1-6	NA	CASSEKTWYGNSPLHF	TGTGCCAGCAGTGAAAAAACGTGGTACGGTAATTCACCCCTCCACTTT
TRBV7-2	NA	TRBJ2-4	NA	CASSSLGKGDIQYF	TGTGCCAGCAGCTCCTTGGGCAAGGGCGACATTCAGTACTTC
TRBV3-1/TRBV3-2	NA	TRBJ2-1	once	CASSPDETRPYNEQFF	TGTGCCAGCAGCCCGGACGAGACTAGACCCTACAATGAGCAGTTCTTC
TRBV2	NA	TRBJ1-2	NA	CASSVGIDYGYTF	TGTGCCAGCAGTGTCGGGATTGACTATGGCTACACCTTC
TRBV19	TRBD1	TRBJ2-1	once	CASSILPGQGASYNEQFF	TGTGCCAGTAGTATTCTACCGGGACAGGGGGCGTCGTACAATGAGCAGTTCTTC
TRBV6-5	NA	TRBJ1-1	medium-sized	CASRRGFDTEAFF	TGTGCCAGCAGAAGGGGTTTCGACACTGAAGCTTTCTTT
TRBV7-9	NA	TRBJ1-1	NA	CASSLRDAFF	TGTGCCAGCAGCTTACGGGACGCTTTCTTT
TRBV6-1	TRBD2	TRBJ2-7	NA	CASSEVLAGGSEQYF	TGTGCCAGCAGTGAAGTGCTAGCGGGAGGGTCCGAGCAGTACTTC
TRBV29-1	TRBD1	TRBJ1-1	NA	CSVTGGAFKGTEAFF	TGCAGCGTTACAGGGGGCGCCTTTAAAGGCACTGAAGCTTTCTTT
TRBV7-9	TRBD1	TRBJ1-6	NA	CASSPAGTANSPLHF	TGTGCCAGCAGCCCCGCCGGGACAGCTAATTCACCCCTCCACTTT
TRBV3-1/TRBV3-2	TRBD1	TRBJ2-6	NA	CASSRGQGGNVLTF	TGTGCCAGCAGTCGGGGACAGGGTGGCAACGTCCTGACTTTC
TRBV6-1	NA	TRBJ2-7	NA	CASSEDRATYEQYF	TGTGCCAGCAGTGAAGATCGGGCAACCTACGAGCAGTACTTC
TRBV6-5	NA	TRBJ1-2	NA	CASSYSNRRHYGYTF	TGTGCCAGCAGTTACTCGAACAGGAGACACTATGGCTACACCTTC
TRBV15	NA	TRBJ2-7	NA	CATSTRYYEQYF	TGTGCCACCAGCACTCGATACTACGAGCAGTACTTC
TRBV29-1	NA	TRBJ2-7	NA	CSVGSGPYEQYF	TGCAGCGTTGGGTCGGGCCCCTACGAGCAGTACTTC
TRBV14	TRBD2	TRBJ2-7	NA	CASSTGGCDEQYF	TGTGCCAGCAGCACGGGGGGTTGTGACGAGCAGTACTTC
TRBV19	NA	TRBJ1-5	NA	CASSIFRVDNQPQHF	TGTGCCAGTAGTATCTTCAGGGTTGACAATCAGCCCCAGCATTTT
TRBV20-1	TRBD2	TRBJ2-7	NA	CSASGPPRPTSGFSYEQYF	TGCAGTGCTAGTGGGCCCCCGAGACCGACTAGCGGTTTCTCCTACGAGCAGTACTTC
TRBV4-1	NA	TRBJ2-7	NA	CASSRRDDGPIEQYF	TGCGCCAGCAGCCGGAGGGACGACGGGCCTATCGAGCAGTACTTC
TRBV9	NA	TRBJ1-2	NA	CASSVGKQGSYYGYTF	TGTGCCAGCAGCGTAGGCAAACAGGGAAGTTACTATGGCTACACCTTC
TRBV2	NA	TRBJ1-2	NA	CASRGLFVGYTF	TGTGCCAGCAGGGGTCTCTTCGTTGGCTACACCTTC
TRBV11-3	NA	TRBJ1-3	NA	CASSAGVWRNTIYF	TGTGCCAGCAGCGCAGGGGTTTGGAGAAACACCATATATTTT
TRBV7-2	NA	TRBJ2-7	NA	CASEGAAPEQYF	TGTGCCTCAGAAGGGGCGGCGCCCGAGCAGTACTTC
TRBV5-1	TRBD1	TRBJ2-1	NA	CASSTGTGTDNEQFF	TGCGCCAGCAGTACCGGGACAGGTACGGACAATGAGCAGTTCTTC
TRBV5-8	TRBD1	TRBJ1-5	NA	CASRDRGNQPQHF	TGTGCCAGCCGGGACAGGGGCAATCAGCCCCAGCATTTT
TRBV9	NA	TRBJ1-2	once	CASSYRAGEATGYGYTF	TGTGCCAGCAGCTACAGGGCTGGTGAGGCAACTGGCTATGGCTACACCTTC
TRBV29-1	NA	TRBJ2-1	NA	CSVVMVAGNEQFF	TGCAGCGTTGTGATGGTAGCAGGGAATGAGCAGTTCTTC
TRBV7-6	NA	TRBJ2-3	NA	CASSGGLTDTQYF	TGTGCCAGCAGCGGGGGACTCACAGATACGCAGTATTTT
TRBV9	NA	TRBJ1-2	NA	CASSGQGEGYGYTF	TGTGCCAGCAGCGGACAAGGAGAGGGGTATGGCTACACCTTC
TRBV5-1	NA	TRBJ2-6	NA	CASSFGTYSGANVLTF	TGCGCCAGCAGCTTCGGAACCTACTCTGGGGCCAACGTCCTGACTTTC